This TCR beta chain was captured in a study of T cell repertoires in cytomegalovirus infection (dated by TCRdb to the late 2010s). As for the study more broadly: Donor HLA type was relevant to the analysis, as public TCR beta signatures indicated carriage of CMV infection together with the matching HLA type. General findings and caveats noted by the study authors: In both this cohort and an independent cohort of some 350 donors, the cumulative frequency of public TCR beta family members distinguished carriers of CMV infection plus the relevant HLA type. The ex vivo response was dominated by HLA-C-restricted CMV-specific TCR beta clonotypes, which also provided the single most frequent clonotype in two of eight donors.

Sequencing was carried out with an Illumina HiSeq 1500. Starting from the raw public reads, TCRdb applied fastp trimming at Q25, assembled clones with MiXCR and retained in-frame beta chains. Rows are combined by CDR3 protein, so each entry shows the most common genes and DNA. The table for this sample lists about 300,000 distinct CDR3 sequences; approximately 10% of them were counted only once. Over 2.5% of the sample is held by the ten biggest clonotypes. V and J lose 6 bases and 4 bases, and a span of 13 bases separates them. The cysteine opens and the phenylalanine closes a CDR3 of 14 amino acids. The retained sequence is limited to the CDR3, 42 bases, with the frame set at the first base. Many counts were recorded for this clonotype. The specificity of this receptor is unknown. No clone much larger than this one lies a single base away; base qualities are absent.

This receptor was taken from a human donor in good health (CMV status not recorded). Some clones in this sample may be carry-over from other donors' samples. The chain was built from TRBV12-3 or TRBV12-4 and TRBJ1-3; the D segment could be TRBD1, given 5 matching bases. Sequencing was performed on PBMCs. The CDR3 protein: CASRRQGSGNTIYF. The nucleotides are TGTGCCAGCAGACGCCAGGGAAGCGGAAACACCATATATTTT.